This entry is about one TCR beta chain. The data are from a study of blood T cell repertoires in COVID-19. Study background: PBMCs, B-cell-depleted T cells, or T cells provided the cDNA or gDNA that made up the material.

The V and J ends lost 7 bases and 0 bases, in that order; junction bases with no gene match: 9. The CDR3 extends over 18 amino acids. The Seattle patients joined while their infection was active and were tracked longitudinally afterward. As processed by the authors: Counts of nucleated cells, estimated from reference gene primer amplification, were obtained. Some clones are missing from TCRdb's copy, which holds only in-frame ones; the method was immunoSEQ multiplex PCR. V and J calls and clone size are given by that table; D and trimming were obtained from the DNA. In the table there are some 350,000 clones, about 88% of which are singletons.

The chain has TRBV23-1 and TRBJ1-6; 10 positions match TRBD1. TRBV23-1 is placed among ORFs of uncertain function. The specimen sequenced was peripheral blood. This clonotype was sampled from a woman in her seventies with COVID-19, enrolled during active disease. The CDR3 bases are TGCGCCAGCAACCAAGACAGGGGGCTACTCTCCTATAATTCACCCCTCCACTTT. Its translation: CASNQDRGLLSYNSPLHF.